The present entry profiles one T cell receptor beta chain with its context. Its antigen is not known. These data belong to a study of cytomegalovirus exposure and HLA in healthy donors. General study results and limits: Because they were indistinguishable, some V segments, including TRBV6-2 and TRBV6-3, were excluded. HLA allele associations emerged for about 18,000 TCR beta sequences in a later analysis, at 0.05 false discovery rate.

13 Jbeta primers and 60 Vbeta primers were used for the PCR. Assay: immunoSEQ multiplex PCR; the TCRdb copy retains only in-frame clones and omits some. The sample lists some 170,000 clones; almost 80% were seen once. The CDR3 spans 17 residues. Trimming removed 4 bases at V and 1 base at J, with 18 bases between. Germline CDR1 is SGDLS and CDR2 is YYNGEE. Sequencing was carried out using PBMCs. This receptor was identified in a woman aged 45 to 65 in good health and CMV-seronegative. The chain couples TRBV9 to TRBJ1-3, with D tentatively TRBD1 (6 bases). The CDR3 DNA follows: TGTGCCAGCAGCCCCACAGGACAGAGAACATCTGGAAACACCATATATTTT. This sequence encodes CASSPTGQRTSGNTIYF.